This T cell receptor (beta chain) is from a study of CD8 T cells in ankylosing spondylitis. This clonotype came up many times. Its matching antigen is unknown. Study conclusions and caveats: Clones linked to disease were reported to show significant enrichment in matched ankylosing spondylitis synovial fluid. A TCR beta motif of several highly homologous variants seemed to mark ankylosing spondylitis blood. Reactive arthritis synovial fluid and blood were previously reported to contain some motif variants.

Making the TCR beta libraries involved quantitative 5'-RACE with molecular barcodes. TCRdb called the 5' RACE reads again in MiXCR, with one record for every CDR3 protein. This sample carries about 150,000 distinct CDR3 sequences, around a third of them seen once, and the ten largest clones take 6%. Specimen: synovial fluid, either unsorted or a sorted T cell fraction (not recorded which). The TCR comes from a male donor with ankylosing spondylitis.

The CDR3 reads CASSPRQAPYGYTF. The CDR3 DNA reads TGTGCCAGCAGTCCCCGACAGGCGCCCTATGGCTACACCTTC. The rearrangement links TRBV27 to TRBJ1-2, with D maybe TRBD1 (6 bases). This CDR3 has 14 amino acids. V lost 5 bases to trimming and J lost 4 bases, with 14 bases between them. Germline lookup yields CDR1 MNHEY and CDR2 SMNVEV (reference sequence).